Included here is one T cell receptor (beta chain) sequence, with context. The antigen is unknown. Assay used: immunoSEQ multiplex PCR; TCRdb lists only in-frame clones, some missing. The table shows about 140,000 clones, with 80% to 95% occurring only once. The data originate from a study of cytotoxic CD8 clonotypes in ibrutinib-treated CLL. For the study at large: With a range of 6 to 36, the median treatment time before response samples were taken was under 15 months. Mean per-sample yields comprised 255,043 productive templates and 85,000 to 95,000 productive rearrangements. Study results and limitations: At baseline, clonality was higher than in age-matched healthy donors and correlated with CD8+ counts.

The starting material was PBMCs, obtained after 12 months of ibrutinib treatment. The sequence was collected from a human donor with chronic lymphocytic leukemia.

The CDR3: CASTWGSSGNTIYF. The CDR3 DNA reads as TGCGCCAGCACCTGGGGTAGCTCTGGAAACACCATATATTTT. The rearrangement uses TRBV5-1 and TRBJ1-3; D unresolved. V was cut by 6 bases and J by 0 bases, with 10 bases left in between. Germline-derived CDR1 and CDR2 are SGHRS and YFSETQ. This CDR3 has 14 amino acids.